This TCR beta chain comes out of a study of identical twins (dated by TCRdb to between 2015 and 2016). For context, the study as a whole: TCR alpha and beta repertoires from monozygotic twins, unrelated adults of various ages and cord blood were deep-sequenced to test whether fetal clonotypes persist. Replicate twin experiments were performed at different times using different library preparation protocols to rule out contamination. The full study reports these points: Conclusions relied on cross-sectional statistical analysis, since the same donors could not be followed over many years. Zero-insertion analyses could be partly confounded by invariant T cells such as MAIT and iNKT, though diverse VJ usage argued against such confounding for most clonotypes. Out-of-frame TCR alpha sharing in monozygotic twins was systematically underestimated by recombination models, whereas sharing between unrelated individuals was in agreement with the recombination models. Excess twin sharing in beta out-of-frame sequences was weaker because fewer shared sequences lowered the signal-to-noise ratio. Abundant cord blood beta clonotypes carried fewer insertions; young adult naive repertoires showed a weaker similar trend, while memory repertoires showed none. Out-of-frame TCR alpha sequences shared between twins showed an excess of low generation-probability sequences compared with coincidental sharing between unrelated individuals.

Library prep was done by 5' RACE. The reads were generated on an Illumina HiSeq 2000. Template switching added a universal primer binding site, and the final cDNA carried a unique molecular identifier that allowed TCR cDNA molecules to be counted accurately. Specific primers in the conserved constant-segment region were used to synthesize first-strand cDNA for the TCR alpha and beta chains. To control for contamination, each cDNA library was double barcoded with a SMART-Mk sample barcode plus Illumina barcodes. TruSeq adapter sequences and Illumina sample barcodes were added in two successive PCR steps. The Illumina HiSeq platform was used with custom primers to sequence TCR alpha and beta cDNA libraries. From the authors' description of their analysis: Raw reads were processed with MiGEC to extract unique molecular identifiers, and MiXCR was used to determine CDR3 positions. For each individual, recombination models were inferred using an EM algorithm with the repgenHMM and IGoR tools. The tcR package in R was used for shared clonotype analysis, with sharing normalized by the product of cloneset sizes. Out-of-frame nonproductive sequences were analyzed to study raw recombination free of thymic and clonal selection effects. TCRdb itself trimmed the public reads at Q25 with fastp, ran MiXCR and retained productive beta chains. Each entry is one CDR3 protein sequence, shown with its most common DNA and genes. These V and J calls are TCRdb output, not the study's own analysis. In this sample the table shows about 100,000 distinct CDR3 sequences, around 5.5% of which occur a single time. Roughly 12% of the sample lies in the top ten.

This clonotype was seen many times. It lacks a known antigen. No clone much larger than this one lies a single base away; base qualities are absent. The CDR3 covers 14 residues, taking in both the cysteine and the phenylalanine. Only CDR3 DNA is held: 42 bases, read in frame from base 1. The junction shows trimming of 4 bases on V and 2 bases on J, and the gene matches do not reach 2 bases of it. The germline V gene encodes CDR1 SGHRS and CDR2 YFSETQ. Only healthy Caucasian donors were included. Miltenyi CD45RO+ enrichment and human naive T-cell isolation kits were used to isolate memory (CD45RO+) and naive T cells from PBMC.

The receptor was isolated from a woman aged 45-60 years in good health. The sequence links TRBV5-1 to TRBJ1-3; TRBD1 matches 8 bases in the middle. Sequences were obtained from memory T cells sorted from blood. The sample's cell subset or site, from its label and the paper: CD45RO+ enriched T cells. The CDR3 amino acid sequence is: CASSLDRAGNTIYF. In nucleotides, the sequence is TGCGCCAGCAGCCTGGACAGGGCTGGAAACACCATATATTTT.